This T cell receptor beta chain was identified during a study of Ad26.COV2.S vaccination and SARS-CoV-2 variants. On the study more broadly: Into the muscle, Ad26.COV2.S was dosed once or twice, 56 days apart.

Treatment specified: 15 to 20 received Ad26.COV2.S at low or high dose, single or two shots; about 5 received placebo; per-sample allocation not given. Sample collection was performed on day 63 after the first vaccine or placebo injection. Assay used: immunoSEQ multiplex PCR; TCRdb lists only in-frame clones, some missing. The table includes fewer than 400,000 clones, approximately 91% detected once. There are 15 residues in the CDR3. With 3 bases clipped from V and 11 bases from J, the junction kept 9 bases outside the gene matches. Germline-derived CDR1 and CDR2 are LNHDA and SQIVND (reference sequence). Comment on this clone: The target antigen is unknown.

Study observations and caveats: Reports say spike-specific CD8+ and CD4+ T cell responses covered substantial breadth after vaccination.

This chain connects TRBV19 to TRBJ2-1, with TRBD2 identical over 11 bases. The sequence came from a person aged 18-65 years who received the Ad26.COV2.S COVID-19 vaccine or a placebo. Specimen: peripheral blood, collected in a trial of Ad26.COV2.S vaccine versus placebo. CDR3 bases: TGTGCCAGTAGTATCGAGCTAGCGGGAGGTTTACAGCAGTTCTTC. This codes for CASSIELAGGLQQFF.